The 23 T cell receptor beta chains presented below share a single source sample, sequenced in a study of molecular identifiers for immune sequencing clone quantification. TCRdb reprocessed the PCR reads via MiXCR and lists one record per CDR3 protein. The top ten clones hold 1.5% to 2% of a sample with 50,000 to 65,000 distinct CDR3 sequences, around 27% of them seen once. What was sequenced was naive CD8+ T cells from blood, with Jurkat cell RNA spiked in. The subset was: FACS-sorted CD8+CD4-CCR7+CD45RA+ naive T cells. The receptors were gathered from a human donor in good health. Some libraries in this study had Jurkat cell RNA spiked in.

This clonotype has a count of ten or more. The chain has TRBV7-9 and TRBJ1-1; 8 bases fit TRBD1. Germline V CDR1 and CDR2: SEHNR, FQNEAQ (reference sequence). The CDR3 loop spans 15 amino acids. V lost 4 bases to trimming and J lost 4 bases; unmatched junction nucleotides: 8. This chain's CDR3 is CASSSATGETTEAFF. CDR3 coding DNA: TGTGCCAGCAGCTCTGCGACAGGGGAGACCACTGAAGCTTTCTTT.

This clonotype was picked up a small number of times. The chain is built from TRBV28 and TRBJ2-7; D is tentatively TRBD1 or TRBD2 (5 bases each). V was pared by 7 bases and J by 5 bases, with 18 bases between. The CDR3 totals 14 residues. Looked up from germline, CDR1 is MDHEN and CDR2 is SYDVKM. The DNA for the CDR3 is TGTGCCAGCACCCTGGTCGGGGCGTGGAACGAGCAGTACTTC. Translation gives CASTLVGAWNEQYF.

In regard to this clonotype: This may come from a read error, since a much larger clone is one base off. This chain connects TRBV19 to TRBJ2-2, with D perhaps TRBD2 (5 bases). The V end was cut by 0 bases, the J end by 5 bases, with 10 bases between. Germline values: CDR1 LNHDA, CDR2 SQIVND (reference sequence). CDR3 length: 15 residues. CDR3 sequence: CASSIDQRGTGELFF. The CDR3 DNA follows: TGTGCCAGTAGTATAGACCAACGGGGAACCGGGGAGCTGTTTTTT. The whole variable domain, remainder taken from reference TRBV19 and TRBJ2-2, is DGGITQSPKYLFRKEGQNVTLSCEQNLNHDAMYWYRQDPGQGLRLIYYSQIVNDFQKGDIAEGYSVSREKKESFPLTVTSAQKNPTAFYLCASSIDQRGTGELFFGEGSRLTVL.

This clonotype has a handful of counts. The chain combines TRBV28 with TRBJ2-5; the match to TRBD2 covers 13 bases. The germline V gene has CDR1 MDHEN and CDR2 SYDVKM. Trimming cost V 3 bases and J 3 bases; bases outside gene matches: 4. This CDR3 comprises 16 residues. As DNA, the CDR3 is TGTGCCAGCAGTTTCGGACTAGCGGGAGTTAAAGAGACCCAGTACTTC. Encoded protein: CASSFGLAGVKETQYF.

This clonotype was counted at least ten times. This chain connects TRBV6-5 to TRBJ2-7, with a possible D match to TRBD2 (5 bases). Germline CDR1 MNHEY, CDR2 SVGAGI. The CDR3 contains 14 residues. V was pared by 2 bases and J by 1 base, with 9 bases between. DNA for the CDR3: TGTGCCAGCAGTTACGCCGGAGGATCCTACGAGCAGTACTTC. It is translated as CASSYAGGSYEQYF.

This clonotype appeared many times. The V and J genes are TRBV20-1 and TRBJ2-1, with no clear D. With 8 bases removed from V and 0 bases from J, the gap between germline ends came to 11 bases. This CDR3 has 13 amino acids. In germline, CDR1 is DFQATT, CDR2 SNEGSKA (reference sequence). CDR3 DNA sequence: TGCAGTTGCTCGAATAGCTCCTACAATGAGCAGTTCTTC. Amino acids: CSCSNSSYNEQFF.

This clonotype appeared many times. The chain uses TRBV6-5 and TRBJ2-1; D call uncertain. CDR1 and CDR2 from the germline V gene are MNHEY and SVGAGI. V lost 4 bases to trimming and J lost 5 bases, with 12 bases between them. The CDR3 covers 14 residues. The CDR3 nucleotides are TGTGCCAGCAGTTTAAGCGCGGCCGACAATGAGCAGTTCTTC. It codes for CASSLSAADNEQFF.

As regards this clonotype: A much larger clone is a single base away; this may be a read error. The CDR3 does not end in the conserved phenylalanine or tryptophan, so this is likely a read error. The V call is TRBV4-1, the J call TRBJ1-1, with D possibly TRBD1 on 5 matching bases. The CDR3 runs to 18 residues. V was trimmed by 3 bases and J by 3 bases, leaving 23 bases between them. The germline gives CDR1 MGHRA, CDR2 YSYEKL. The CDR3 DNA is TGCGCCAGCAGCCATCCCCCCCCCCAGGGATTGGTATACACTGAAGCTTTCTAT. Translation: CASSHPPPQGLVYTEAFY.

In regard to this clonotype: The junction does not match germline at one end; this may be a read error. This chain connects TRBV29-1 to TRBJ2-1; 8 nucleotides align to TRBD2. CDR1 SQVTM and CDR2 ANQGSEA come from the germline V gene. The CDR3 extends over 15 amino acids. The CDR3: CSVDGSGSSYSEQFF. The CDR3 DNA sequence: TGCAGCGTTGATGGGAGCGGGAGCTCCTACAGTGAGCAGTTCTTC.

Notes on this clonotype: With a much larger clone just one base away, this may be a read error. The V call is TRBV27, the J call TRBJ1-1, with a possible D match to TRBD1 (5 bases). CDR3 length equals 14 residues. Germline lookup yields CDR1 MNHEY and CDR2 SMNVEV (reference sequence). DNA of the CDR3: TGTGCCAGCAGTAGGGGCCATGGGGGAACTGAAACTTTCTTT. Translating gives CASSRGHGGTETFF.

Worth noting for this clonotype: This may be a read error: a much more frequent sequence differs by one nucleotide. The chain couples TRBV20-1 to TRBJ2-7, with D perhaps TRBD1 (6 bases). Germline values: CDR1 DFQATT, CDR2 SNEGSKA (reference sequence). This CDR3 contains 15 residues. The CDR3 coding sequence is TGCAGTGCTGCGGGCCCCGACAGGCTCGACTACAAGCAGTACTTC. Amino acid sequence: CSAAGPDRLDYKQYF.

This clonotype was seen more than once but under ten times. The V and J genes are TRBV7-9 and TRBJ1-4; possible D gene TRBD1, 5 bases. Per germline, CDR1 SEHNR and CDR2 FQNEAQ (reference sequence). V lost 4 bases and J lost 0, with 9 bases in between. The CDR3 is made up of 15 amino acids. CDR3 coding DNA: TGTGCCAGCAGCTCGGCGACAGCAACTAATGAAAAACTGTTTTTT. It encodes CASSSATATNEKLFF.

The CDR3 DNA follows: TGTGCCATCAGTGAACGGGCGGAGAACTACGAGCAGTACTTC. It yields the protein CAISERAENYEQYF. V usage is TRBV10-3 and J usage is TRBJ2-7; D is unclear. Trimming stripped 3 bases from V and 3 bases from J, with 12 bases between. The CDR3 contains 14 residues. The germline CDR1 and CDR2 sequences are ENHRY and SYGVKD.

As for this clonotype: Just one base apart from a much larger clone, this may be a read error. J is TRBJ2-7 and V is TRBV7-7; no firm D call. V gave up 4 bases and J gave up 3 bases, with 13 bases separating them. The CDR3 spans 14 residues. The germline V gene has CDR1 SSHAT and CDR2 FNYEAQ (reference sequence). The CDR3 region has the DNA TGTGCCAGCAGCTCCTGCCAAGGAAACTACGAGCAGTACTTC. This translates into CASSSCQGNYEQYF.

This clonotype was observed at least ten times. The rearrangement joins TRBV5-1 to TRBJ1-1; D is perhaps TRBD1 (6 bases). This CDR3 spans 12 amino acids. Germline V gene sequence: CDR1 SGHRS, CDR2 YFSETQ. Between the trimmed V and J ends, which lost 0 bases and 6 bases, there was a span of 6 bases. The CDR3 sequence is CASSLGGPEAFF. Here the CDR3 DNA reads TGCGCCAGCAGCTTGGGGGGGCCTGAAGCTTTCTTT.

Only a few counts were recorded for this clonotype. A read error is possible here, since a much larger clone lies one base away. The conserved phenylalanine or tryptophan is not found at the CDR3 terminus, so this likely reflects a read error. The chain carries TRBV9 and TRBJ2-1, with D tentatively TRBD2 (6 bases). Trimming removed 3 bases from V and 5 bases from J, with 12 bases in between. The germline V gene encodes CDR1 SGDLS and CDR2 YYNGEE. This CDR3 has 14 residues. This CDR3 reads CASSGRDSNNEQFL. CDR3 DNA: TGTGCCAGCAGCGGCCGGGACTCTAACAATGAGCAGTTCCTC.

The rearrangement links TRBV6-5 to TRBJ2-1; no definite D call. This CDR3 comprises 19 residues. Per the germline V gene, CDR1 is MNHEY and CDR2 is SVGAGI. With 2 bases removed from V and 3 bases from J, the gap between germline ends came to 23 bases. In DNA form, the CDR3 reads TGTGCCAGCAGTTACCCCGAGGTTCGTCCTCGTTTAGTCTACAATGAGCAGTTCTTC. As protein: CASSYPEVRPRLVYNEQFF.

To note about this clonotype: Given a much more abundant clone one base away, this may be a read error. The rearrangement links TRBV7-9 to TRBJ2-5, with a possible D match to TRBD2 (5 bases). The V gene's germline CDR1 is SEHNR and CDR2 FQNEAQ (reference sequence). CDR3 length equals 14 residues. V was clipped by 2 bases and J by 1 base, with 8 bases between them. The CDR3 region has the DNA TGTGCCAGCAGCTTATCTAGCTTCCAAGAGACCCAGTACTTC. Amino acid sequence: CASSLSSFQETQYF.

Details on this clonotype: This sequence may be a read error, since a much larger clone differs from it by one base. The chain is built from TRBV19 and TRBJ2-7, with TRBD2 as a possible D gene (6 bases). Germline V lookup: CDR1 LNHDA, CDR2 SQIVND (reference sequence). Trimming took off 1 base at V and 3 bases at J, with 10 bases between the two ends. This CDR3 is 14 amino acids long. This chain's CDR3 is CASSIVVGGYEQYF. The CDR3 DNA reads TGTGCCAGTAGTATAGTGGTGGGAGGCTACGAGCAGTACTTC.

This chain's CDR3 is CASSAEGLAPYNEQFF. DNA of the CDR3: TGTGCCAGCAGCGCTGAGGGACTAGCGCCTTACAATGAGCAGTTCTTC. J is TRBJ2-1 and V is TRBV5-4, with 10 bases fitting TRBD2. The CDR3 has 16 amino acids. Per germline, CDR1 SGHNT and CDR2 YYREEE (reference sequence). J was trimmed by 4 bases and V by 4 bases; bases with no gene match: 8. Filled out from reference TRBV5-4 and TRBJ2-1, the complete variable domain reads ETGVTQSPTHLIKTRGQQVTLRCSSQSGHNTVSWYQQALGQGPQFIFQYYREEENGRGNFPPRFSGLQFPNYSSELNVNALELDDSALYLCASSAEGLAPYNEQFFGPGTRLTVL.

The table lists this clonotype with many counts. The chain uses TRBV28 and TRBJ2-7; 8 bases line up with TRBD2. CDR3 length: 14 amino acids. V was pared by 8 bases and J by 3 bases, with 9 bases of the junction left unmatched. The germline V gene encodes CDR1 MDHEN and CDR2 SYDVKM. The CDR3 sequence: CASRLAGNYYEQYF. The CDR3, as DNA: TGTGCCAGCCGATTAGCGGGGAATTACTACGAGCAGTACTTC.

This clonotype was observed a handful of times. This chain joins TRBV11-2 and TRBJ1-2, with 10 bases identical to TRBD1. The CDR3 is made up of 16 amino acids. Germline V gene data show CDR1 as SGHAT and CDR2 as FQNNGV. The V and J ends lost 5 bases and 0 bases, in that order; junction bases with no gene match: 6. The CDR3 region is CASSRTGGSPNYGYTF. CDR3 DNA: TGTGCCAGCAGCCGGACAGGGGGTAGTCCTAACTATGGCTACACCTTC.

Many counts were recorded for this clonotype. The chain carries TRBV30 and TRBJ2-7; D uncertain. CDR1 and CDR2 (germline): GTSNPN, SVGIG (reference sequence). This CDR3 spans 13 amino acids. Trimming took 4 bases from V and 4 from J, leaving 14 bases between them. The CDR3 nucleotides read TGTGCCTGGACCCCGCCAGACCCTTACGAGCAGTACTTC. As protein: CAWTPPDPYEQYF.